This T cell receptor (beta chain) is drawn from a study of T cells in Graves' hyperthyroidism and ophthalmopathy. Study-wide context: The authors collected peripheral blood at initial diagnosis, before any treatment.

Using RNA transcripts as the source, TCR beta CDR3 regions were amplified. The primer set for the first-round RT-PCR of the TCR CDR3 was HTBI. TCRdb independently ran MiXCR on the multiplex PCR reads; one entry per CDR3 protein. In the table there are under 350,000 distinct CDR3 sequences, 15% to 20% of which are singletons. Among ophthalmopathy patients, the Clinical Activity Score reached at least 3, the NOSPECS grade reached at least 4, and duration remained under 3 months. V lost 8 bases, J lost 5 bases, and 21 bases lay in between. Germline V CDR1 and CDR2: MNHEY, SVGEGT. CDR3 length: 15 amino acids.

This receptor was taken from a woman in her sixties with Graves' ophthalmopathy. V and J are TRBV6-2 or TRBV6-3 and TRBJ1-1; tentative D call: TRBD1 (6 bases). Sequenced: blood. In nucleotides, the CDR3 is TGTGCCAGCCTCTCAAGGGCAGGGGCGAGGACTGAAGCTTTCTTT. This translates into CASLSRAGARTEAFF.